This T cell receptor beta chain originates from a study of T cell changes during pregnancy in multiple sclerosis. Clones were sequenced by immunoSEQ multiplex PCR, and TCRdb holds only the in-frame ones, with some missing. The sample yields about 110,000 clones, 85% to 95% seen once. The TCR comes from a female donor with multiple sclerosis, enrolled in a pregnancy study. Sequencing used peripheral blood, obtained after pregnancy.

The DNA for the CDR3 is TGTGCCAGCAGCCTATTAGCGGCAAGCTCCGAGCAGTACTTC. It specifies CASSLLAASSEQYF. The rearrangement links TRBV14 to TRBJ2-7, with D possibly being TRBD2 (6 bases). The V gene lost 4 bases and the J gene lost 6 bases, with 16 bases spanning the gap. This CDR3 is built from 14 residues. Per the germline V gene, CDR1 is SGHDN and CDR2 is FVKESK.